This record concerns one TCR beta chain sequence. Its specificity is not known. TCR beta CDR3 region amplification was performed from RNA transcripts. When the TCR CDR3 underwent first-round RT-PCR, the HTBI primer set was used. TCRdb re-called the multiplex PCR reads with MiXCR, one entry per CDR3 protein. The sample has 280,000 or so distinct CDR3 sequences; approximately 26% are singletons. Germline loops: CDR1 KGHSH, CDR2 LQKENI. The CDR3 sequence is 16 residues long. Trimming pared 3 bases from V and 2 bases from J, leaving 17 bases between. Each diagnosis drew on symptoms, thyroxine, TRAb, thyroid ultrasound and orbital computed tomography findings. The sample belongs to a study of T cells in Graves' hyperthyroidism and ophthalmopathy. Study-wide background: Peripheral blood draws took place at initial diagnosis, ahead of any treatment. General observations from the study: Also found in blood were most expanded thyroid clonotypes above 0.001. With a median lead of 6.5 months before onset, the model predicted ophthalmopathy.

Source material: blood. This TCR derives from a middle-aged man with Graves' hyperthyroidism that later progressed to Graves' ophthalmopathy. The chain combines TRBV18 with TRBJ2-7; tentatively, D is TRBD1 or TRBD2 (5 bases each). This chain's CDR3 is CASSPSFGTATYEQYF. CDR3 in DNA: TGTGCCAGCTCACCGTCTTTCGGGACGGCTACCTACGAGCAGTACTTC.